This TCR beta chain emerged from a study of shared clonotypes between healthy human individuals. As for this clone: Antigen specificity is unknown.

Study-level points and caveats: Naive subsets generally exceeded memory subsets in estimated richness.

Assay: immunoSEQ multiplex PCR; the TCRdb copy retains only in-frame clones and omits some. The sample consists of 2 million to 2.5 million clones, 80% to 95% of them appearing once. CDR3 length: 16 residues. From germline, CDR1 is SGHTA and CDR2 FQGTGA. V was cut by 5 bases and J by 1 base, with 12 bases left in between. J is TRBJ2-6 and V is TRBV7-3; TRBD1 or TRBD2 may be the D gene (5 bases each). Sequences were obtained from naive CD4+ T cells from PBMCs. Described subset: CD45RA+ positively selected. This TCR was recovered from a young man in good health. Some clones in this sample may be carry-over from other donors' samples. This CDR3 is CASSDSGGSGANVLTF. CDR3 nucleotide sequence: TGTGCCAGCAGCGACAGTGGGGGATCTGGGGCCAACGTCCTGACTTTC. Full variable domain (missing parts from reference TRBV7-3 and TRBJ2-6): GAGVSQTPSNKVTEKGKYVELRCDPISGHTALYWYRQSLGQGPEFLIYFQGTGAADDSGLPNDRFFAVRPEGSVSTLKIQRTERGDSAVYLCASSDSGGSGANVLTFGAGSRLTVL.